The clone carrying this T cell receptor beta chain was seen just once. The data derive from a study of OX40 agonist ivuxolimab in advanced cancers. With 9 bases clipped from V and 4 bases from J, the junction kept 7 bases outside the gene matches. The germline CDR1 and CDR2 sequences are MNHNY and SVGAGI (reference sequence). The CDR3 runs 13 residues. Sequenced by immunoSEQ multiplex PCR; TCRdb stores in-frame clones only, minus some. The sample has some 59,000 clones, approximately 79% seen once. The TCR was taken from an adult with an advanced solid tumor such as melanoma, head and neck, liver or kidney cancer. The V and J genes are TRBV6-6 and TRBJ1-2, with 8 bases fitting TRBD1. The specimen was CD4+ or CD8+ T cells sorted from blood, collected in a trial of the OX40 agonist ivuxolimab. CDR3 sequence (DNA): TGTGCCAGTTTCCGGGACAGGATCTATGGCTACACCTTC. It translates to CASFRDRIYGYTF.